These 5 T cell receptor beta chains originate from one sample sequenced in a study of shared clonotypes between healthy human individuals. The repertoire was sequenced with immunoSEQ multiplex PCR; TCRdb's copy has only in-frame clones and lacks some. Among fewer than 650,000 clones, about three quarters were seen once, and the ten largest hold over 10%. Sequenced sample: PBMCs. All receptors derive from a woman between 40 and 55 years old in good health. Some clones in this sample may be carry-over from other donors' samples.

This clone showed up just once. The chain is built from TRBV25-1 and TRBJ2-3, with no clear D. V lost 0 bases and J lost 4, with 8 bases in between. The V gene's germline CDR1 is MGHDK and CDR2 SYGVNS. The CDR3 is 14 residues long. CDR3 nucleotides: TGTGCCAGCAGTGAATACTCGGCATCAGATACGCAGTATTTT. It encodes CASSEYSASDTQYF.

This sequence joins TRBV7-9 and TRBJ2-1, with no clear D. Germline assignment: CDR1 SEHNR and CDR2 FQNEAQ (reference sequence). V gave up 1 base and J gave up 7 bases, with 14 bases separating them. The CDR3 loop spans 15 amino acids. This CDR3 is CASSLGSGPSNEQFF. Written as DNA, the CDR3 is TGTGCCAGCAGCTTAGGTTCAGGTCCATCGAATGAGCAGTTCTTC. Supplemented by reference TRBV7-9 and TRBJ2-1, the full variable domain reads DTGVSQNPRHKITKRGQNVTFRCDPISEHNRLYWYRQTLGQGPEFLTYFQNEAQLEKSRLLSDRFSAERPKGSFSTLEIQRTEQGDSAMYLCASSLGSGPSNEQFFGPGTRLTVL.

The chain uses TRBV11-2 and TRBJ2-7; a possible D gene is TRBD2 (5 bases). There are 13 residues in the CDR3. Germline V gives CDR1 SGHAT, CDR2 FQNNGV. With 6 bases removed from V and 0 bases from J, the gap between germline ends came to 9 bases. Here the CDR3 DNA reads TGTGCCAGCAGGCCGAGCGGCTCCTACGAGCAGTACTTC. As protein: CASRPSGSYEQYF.

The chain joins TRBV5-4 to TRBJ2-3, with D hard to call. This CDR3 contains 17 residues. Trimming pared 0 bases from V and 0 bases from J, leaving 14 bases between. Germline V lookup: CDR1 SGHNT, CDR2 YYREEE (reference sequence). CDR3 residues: CASSLDGTPSSTDTQYF. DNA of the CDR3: TGTGCCAGCAGCTTGGATGGAACCCCTTCTAGCACAGATACGCAGTATTTT.

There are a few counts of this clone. CDR3 coding DNA: TGTGCCAGCAGCTTAGCTAGGGACCTGGGATATGGCTACACCTTC. Its protein is CASSLARDLGYGYTF. V gene TRBV7-8 combines with J gene TRBJ1-2; possibly TRBD1 for D (5 bases). Per the germline V gene, CDR1 is SGHVS and CDR2 is FQNEAQ. This CDR3 has 15 amino acids. V gave up 0 bases and J gave up 5 bases, with 13 bases separating them.